A single sample gave rise to the 28 T cell receptor beta chains below, sequenced in a study of cytomegalovirus exposure and HLA in healthy donors. The PCR ran on 60 Vbeta and 13 Jbeta primers. Measured with immunoSEQ multiplex PCR; TCRdb has only the in-frame clones, and not every one. The sample lists roughly 200,000 clones, approximately 82% occurring once. The sequenced material came from PBMCs. The receptors were gathered from a man between 18 and 29 years old in good health and CMV-seronegative.

CDR3 DNA: TGTGCCAGCAGCGGACTAGCGGGAGATAGCTACGAGCAGTACTTC. Translation gives CASSGLAGDSYEQYF. J is TRBJ2-7 and V is TRBV11-2, with TRBD2 matching over 13 bases. In germline, CDR1 is SGHAT, CDR2 FQNNGV. The CDR3 contains 15 residues. The J segment lost 3 bases and the V segment lost 5 bases, leaving 4 bases of the junction unmatched.

The J gene is TRBJ1-3, the V gene TRBV18; TRBD1 agrees at 7 bases. Per the germline V gene, CDR1 is KGHSH and CDR2 is LQKENI. CDR3 size: 15 residues. With V trimmed by 2 bases and J by 2 bases, 3 bases remained unmatched. For the CDR3, the DNA is TGTGCCAGCTCACCAAACAGGGGAACTGGAAACACCATATATTTT. This gives the protein CASSPNRGTGNTIYF.

The chain uses TRBV7-9 and TRBJ2-7; 10 positions match TRBD1. The ends lost 3 bases at V and 0 bases at J; junction bases unmatched: 2. CDR1 and CDR2 from the germline V gene are SEHNR and FQNEAQ (reference sequence). The length of the CDR3 is 15 residues. CDR3 bases: TGTGCCAGCAGCTTCGGACAGGGGGACTCCTACGAGCAGTACTTC. This codes for CASSFGQGDSYEQYF.

This chain connects TRBV5-4 to TRBJ2-5; 11 nucleotides align to TRBD2. Judging by the DNA end, TRBJ2-7 fits better; the J call may be wrong. Per the germline V gene, CDR1 is SGHNT and CDR2 is YYREEE (reference sequence). This CDR3 contains 18 residues. CDR3 coding DNA: TGTGCCAGCAGCTTGGTTCTACTAGCGGGAGCTTTGCAAGACGAGCAGTACTTC. As protein: CASSLVLLAGALQDEQYF.

The rearrangement joins TRBV27 to TRBJ1-3, with a weak D call TRBD1 (6 bases). V lost 5 bases to trimming and J lost 0 bases, with 11 bases between them. Per germline, CDR1 MNHEY and CDR2 SMNVEV (reference sequence). The CDR3 contains 15 residues. CDR3 nucleotides: TGTGCCAGCAGTCCCGACAGGATCTCTGGAAACACCATATATTTT. Residues: CASSPDRISGNTIYF.

This chain joins TRBV19 and TRBJ1-5, with TRBD1 matching 7 bases. V shed 4 bases, J shed 2 bases, and the junction held 5 bases outside the gene matches. Germline V gene lookup returns CDR1 LNHDA and CDR2 SQIVND (reference sequence). The CDR3 spans 15 residues. Written as DNA, the CDR3 is TGTGCCAGTAGTACTTCGGACAGGCGCAATCAGCCCCAGCATTTT. It codes for CASSTSDRRNQPQHF.

Concerning this clone itself: A junction end diverges from the germline sequence, so it may reflect a read error. This sample also contains other DNA sequences that code for the same CDR3. The chain employs TRBV9 and TRBJ2-2; D remains ambiguous. The germline CDR1 and CDR2 sequences are SGDLS and YYNGEE. The CDR3 is 14 amino acids. CDR3 in DNA: TGCGCCAGCAGCGTAGACGGGTACACCGGGGAGCTGTTTTTT. The encoded protein is CASSVDGYTGELFF.

This chain links TRBV7-8 with TRBJ1-1; D may be TRBD1 (6 bases). This CDR3 is 15 amino acids long. The V end was cut by 1 base, the J end by 11 bases, with 20 bases between. Germline loops: CDR1 SGHVS, CDR2 FQNEAQ. The CDR3: CASSLDARGISEAFF. The CDR3 region has the DNA TGTGCCAGCAGCTTAGATGCCAGGGGAATCAGCGAGGCTTTCTTT.

The CDR3 DNA reads as TGTGCCAGCAGTTACTCTATCGAGAGGAATCAGCCCCAGCATTTT. Translated, it gives CASSYSIERNQPQHF. This chain connects TRBV6-5 to TRBJ1-5; no clear D. This CDR3 comprises 15 residues. Between the trimmed V and J ends, which lost 0 bases and 4 bases, there was a span of 10 bases. Germline lookup yields CDR1 MNHEY and CDR2 SVGAGI.

V and J are TRBV14 and TRBJ1-1; no clear D. The V gene's germline CDR1 is SGHDN and CDR2 FVKESK. Trimming pared 5 bases from V and 1 base from J, leaving 17 bases between. CDR3 length: 16 amino acids. The CDR3 loop reads CASSSLRWGENTEAFF. As DNA, the CDR3 is TGTGCCAGCAGCTCCCTTAGATGGGGAGAGAACACTGAAGCTTTCTTT.

V is TRBV5-1 and J is TRBJ1-2; TRBD1 matches at 9 bases. The trim removed 1 base at V and 4 bases at J, leaving 5 bases unmatched. Germline assignment: CDR1 SGHRS and CDR2 YFSETQ. This CDR3 contains 15 residues. The CDR3 nucleotides read TGCGCCAGCAGCTTGCTAACAGGGGGCAGCTATGGCTACACCTTC. It yields the protein CASSLLTGGSYGYTF.

V is TRBV6-1 and J is TRBJ2-7, with 8 bases matching TRBD1. Germline V gives CDR1 MNHNS, CDR2 SASEGT. V dropped 0 bases and J dropped 3; count of bases not matched to a gene: 7. This CDR3 is 16 amino acids long. CDR3 in amino acids: CASSEARGTGDYEQYF. DNA of the CDR3: TGTGCCAGCAGTGAAGCGCGCGGGACAGGCGACTACGAGCAGTACTTC.

The chain employs TRBV5-1 and TRBJ1-1; D unclear. V gave up 4 bases and J gave up 8 bases, with 15 bases separating them. This CDR3 comprises 13 residues. Germline V gives CDR1 SGHRS, CDR2 YFSETQ. The CDR3 bases are TGCGCCAGCAGCCCCGTCCCCGGCGGGGAAGCTTTCTTT. The encoded protein is CASSPVPGGEAFF.

CDR3 nucleotide sequence: TGTGCCAGCAGTAAGGACAGGGGAACATACGAGCAGTACTTC. Translated, it gives CASSKDRGTYEQYF. V gene TRBV6-1 combines with J gene TRBJ2-7, with 9 bases aligning to TRBD1. With 5 bases clipped from V and 4 bases from J, the junction kept 6 bases outside the gene matches. There are 14 residues in the CDR3. From germline, CDR1 is MNHNS and CDR2 SASEGT.

This clone was counted a single time. The chain carries TRBV6-6 and TRBJ2-1, with D maybe TRBD2 (6 bases). Between the trimmed V and J ends, which lost 10 bases and 7 bases, there was a span of 20 bases. CDR3 length equals 14 residues. Germline lookup yields CDR1 MNHNY and CDR2 SVGAGI (reference sequence). The CDR3 reads CATQPGGTVNEQFF. The CDR3 DNA reads as TGTGCCACCCAACCCGGGGGTACGGTGAATGAGCAGTTCTTC.

The chain combines TRBV11-2 with TRBJ2-1; TRBD1 matches at 10 bases. CDR1 is SGHAT, CDR2 FQNNGV, per germline. This CDR3 is built from 14 residues. J lost 6 bases, V lost 3 bases, and 2 bases had no gene match. CDR3 sequence reads: CASSLGQGFNEQFF. The CDR3 DNA sequence: TGTGCCAGCAGCTTGGGACAGGGGTTCAATGAGCAGTTCTTC.

V gene TRBV9 combines with J gene TRBJ2-2; possible D gene TRBD1, 6 bases. CDR3 length: 13 residues. V lost 6 bases, J lost 1 base, and 7 bases lay in between. CDR1 is SGDLS and CDR2 is YYNGEE in the germline V gene. The CDR3 protein is CASKQGNTGELFF. Here the CDR3 DNA reads TGTGCCAGCAAACAGGGGAACACCGGGGAGCTGTTTTTT.

V gene TRBV10-3 combines with J gene TRBJ1-1; the match to TRBD1 covers 9 bases. Germline V gives CDR1 ENHRY, CDR2 SYGVKD. The V gene end was trimmed by 10 bases and the J gene end by 0 bases; junction bases not matched to a gene: 6. This CDR3 spans 14 amino acids. CDR3 DNA: TGTGCCACTGGACAGGGGCGGTTGAACACTGAAGCTTTCTTT. Translation: CATGQGRLNTEAFF.

The V call is TRBV18, the J call TRBJ2-3; 7 bases align to TRBD1. The V gene end was trimmed by 3 bases and the J gene end by 6 bases; junction bases not matched to a gene: 6. The germline V gene has CDR1 KGHSH and CDR2 LQKENI. The CDR3 sequence is 14 residues long. CDR3: CASSPGQPRDTQYF. In nucleotides, the CDR3 is TGTGCCAGCTCACCGGGACAGCCTAGGGATACGCAGTATTTT.

The gene calls are TRBV30 and TRBJ2-5; 9 bases match TRBD1. CDR1 and CDR2 (germline): GTSNPN, SVGIG (reference sequence). Trimming took 5 bases from V and 4 from J; bases not matched to a gene: 14. The CDR3 has 16 amino acids. CDR3 in amino acids: CAWDRDREHFRETQYF. The CDR3 bases are TGTGCCTGGGACCGGGACAGGGAGCACTTCCGAGAGACCCAGTACTTC.

The sample holds a few counts of this clone. This chain links TRBV10-3 with TRBJ2-3; TRBD2 might be the D (6 bases). Trimming took 7 bases from V and 3 from J, leaving 14 bases between them. Germline CDR1 ENHRY, CDR2 SYGVKD. CDR3 length: 14 amino acids. The CDR3 loop reads CAIKGSGGTDTQYF. The CDR3 DNA sequence: TGTGCCATCAAAGGTAGCGGAGGGACAGATACGCAGTATTTT.

This clone was observed a single time. The CDR3 loop reads CAPLKREGDEQFF. CDR3 DNA: TGTGCCCCCCTCAAGCGGGAGGGCGATGAGCAGTTCTTC. This chain uses TRBV2 with TRBJ2-1, with 10 positions matching TRBD2. J gave up 8 bases and V 11 bases, and 9 bases lay outside the gene matches. Germline V lookup: CDR1 SNHLY, CDR2 FYNNEI. This CDR3 contains 13 residues.

The J gene is TRBJ2-7, the V gene TRBV27; possible D gene TRBD1, 6 bases. V shed 6 bases and J shed 5 bases, with 20 bases lying between them. The CDR3 has 15 residues. Germline-derived CDR1 and CDR2 are MNHEY and SMNVEV (reference sequence). The DNA for the CDR3 is TGTGCCAGCAGGACCCTACAGGGTCTACAGGACGAGCAGTACTTC. This encodes CASRTLQGLQDEQYF.

V is TRBV4-2 and J is TRBJ1-4; 7 bases agree with TRBD1. CDR1 LGHNA and CDR2 YNFKEQ come from the germline V gene. The CDR3 runs 15 residues. Germline trimming cut 3 bases from V and 8 bases from J; bases unmatched to any gene: 9. This CDR3 is CASSQIQGIREKLFF. CDR3 nucleotides: TGTGCCAGCAGCCAGATACAGGGGATTCGGGAAAAACTGTTTTTT.

This clone was seen a single time. The chain has TRBV27 and TRBJ2-1, with 7 bases lining up with TRBD1. This CDR3 has 15 residues. Germline loops: CDR1 MNHEY, CDR2 SMNVEV (reference sequence). V lost 5 bases and J lost 5; bases outside the gene matches: 9. The CDR3 bases are TGTGCCAGCAGTCCCCACAGGGGCAGCGACAATGAGCAGTTCTTC. It encodes CASSPHRGSDNEQFF.

The CDR3 protein is CASSESTAPIEAFF. CDR3 nucleotide sequence: TGCGCCAGCAGTGAGTCGACTGCCCCAATTGAAGCTTTCTTT. The chain employs TRBV10-1 and TRBJ1-1; no reliable D call. Germline CDR1 and CDR2: WNHNN and SYGVQD (reference sequence). This CDR3 has 14 amino acids. V was cut by 0 bases and J by 7 bases, with 12 bases left in between.

The chain employs TRBV6-5 and TRBJ1-1, with D perhaps TRBD1 (6 bases). Germline values: CDR1 MNHEY, CDR2 SVGAGI. Trimming removed 6 bases at V and 2 bases at J, with 13 bases between. This CDR3 has 14 amino acids. Here the CDR3 DNA reads TGTGCCAGCAGCACGAGAGGGGGTAACACTGAAGCTTTCTTT. Protein: CASSTRGGNTEAFF.

This chain connects TRBV7-8 to TRBJ1-2, with a tentative D call TRBD1 (5 bases). V was trimmed by 1 base and J by 0 bases, leaving 15 bases between them. Germline V CDR1 and CDR2: SGHVS, FQNEAQ. The CDR3 contains 17 residues. DNA of the CDR3: TGTGCCAGCAGCTTAGTCATTAGGGCGACAGCTAACTATGGCTACACCTTC. It codes for CASSLVIRATANYGYTF.